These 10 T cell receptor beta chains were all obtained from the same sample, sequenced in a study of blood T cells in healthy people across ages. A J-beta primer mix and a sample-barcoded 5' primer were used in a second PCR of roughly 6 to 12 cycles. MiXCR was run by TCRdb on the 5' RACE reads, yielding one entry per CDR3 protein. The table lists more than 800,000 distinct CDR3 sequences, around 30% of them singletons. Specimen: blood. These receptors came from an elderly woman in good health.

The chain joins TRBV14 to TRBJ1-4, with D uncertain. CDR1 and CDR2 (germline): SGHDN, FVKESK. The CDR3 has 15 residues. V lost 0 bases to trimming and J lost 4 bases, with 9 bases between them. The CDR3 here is CASSQDLGHNEKLFF. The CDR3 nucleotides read TGTGCCAGCAGCCAAGATCTGGGCCATAATGAAAAACTGTTTTTT.

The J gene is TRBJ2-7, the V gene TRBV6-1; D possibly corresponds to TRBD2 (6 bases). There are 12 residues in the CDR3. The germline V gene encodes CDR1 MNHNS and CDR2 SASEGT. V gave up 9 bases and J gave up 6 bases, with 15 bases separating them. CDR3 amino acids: CARGPGGCEQYF. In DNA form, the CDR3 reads TGTGCCAGAGGACCTGGGGGGTGCGAGCAGTACTTC.

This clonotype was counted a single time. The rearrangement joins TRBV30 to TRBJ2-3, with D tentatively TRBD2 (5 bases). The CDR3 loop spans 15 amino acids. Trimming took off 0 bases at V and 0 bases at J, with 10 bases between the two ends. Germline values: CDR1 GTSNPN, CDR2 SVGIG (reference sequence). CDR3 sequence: CAWSVQAVSTDTQYF. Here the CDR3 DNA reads TGTGCCTGGAGTGTACAAGCGGTCAGCACAGATACGCAGTATTTT.

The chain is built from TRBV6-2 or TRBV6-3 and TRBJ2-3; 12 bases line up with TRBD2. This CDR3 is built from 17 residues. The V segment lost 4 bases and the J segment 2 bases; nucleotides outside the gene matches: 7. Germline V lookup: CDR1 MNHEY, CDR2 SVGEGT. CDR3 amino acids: CASSSYLAGGATDTQYF. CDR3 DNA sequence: TGTGCCAGCAGTTCCTATCTAGCGGGGGGGGCCACAGATACGCAGTATTTT.

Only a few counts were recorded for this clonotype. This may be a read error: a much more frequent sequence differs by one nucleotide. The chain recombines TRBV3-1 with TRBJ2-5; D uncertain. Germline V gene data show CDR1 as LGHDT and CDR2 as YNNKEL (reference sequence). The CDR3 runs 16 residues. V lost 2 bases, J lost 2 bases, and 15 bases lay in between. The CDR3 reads CASSQSYGTPQETQYF. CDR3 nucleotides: TGTGCCAGCAGCCAAAGTTACGGAACACCGCAAGAGACCCAGTACTTC.

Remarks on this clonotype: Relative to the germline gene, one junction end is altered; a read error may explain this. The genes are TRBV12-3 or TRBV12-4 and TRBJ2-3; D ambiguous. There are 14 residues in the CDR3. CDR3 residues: CASSLRVSADAQYF. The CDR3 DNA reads TGTGCCAGCAGCCTTAGGGTGAGTGCAGATGCGCAATATTTT.

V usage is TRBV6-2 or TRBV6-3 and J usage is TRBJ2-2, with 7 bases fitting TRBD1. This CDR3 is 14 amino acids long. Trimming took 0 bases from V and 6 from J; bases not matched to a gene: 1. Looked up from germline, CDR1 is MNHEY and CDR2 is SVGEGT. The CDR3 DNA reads TGTGCCAGCAGTTACTCTGGGACAGCCGGGGAGCTGTTTTTT. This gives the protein CASSYSGTAGELFF.

CDR3 protein: CASSQTGLYLGDQPQHF. The DNA for the CDR3 is TGTGCCAGCAGTCAGACAGGTCTATACCTAGGGGATCAGCCCCAGCATTTT. The V and J genes are TRBV6-2 or TRBV6-3 and TRBJ1-5, with D tentatively TRBD1 (6 bases). The CDR3 has 17 amino acids. CDR1 and CDR2 from the germline V gene are MNHEY and SVGEGT. The V end was cut by 5 bases, the J end by 5 bases, with 22 bases between.

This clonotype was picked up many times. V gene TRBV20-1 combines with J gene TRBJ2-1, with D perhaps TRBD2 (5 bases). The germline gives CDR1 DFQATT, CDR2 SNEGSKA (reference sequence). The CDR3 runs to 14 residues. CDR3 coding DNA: TGCAGCTCTGAGTGGGTAGCGCTTGGGGATGAGCAGTTCTTC. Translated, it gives CSSEWVALGDEQFF.

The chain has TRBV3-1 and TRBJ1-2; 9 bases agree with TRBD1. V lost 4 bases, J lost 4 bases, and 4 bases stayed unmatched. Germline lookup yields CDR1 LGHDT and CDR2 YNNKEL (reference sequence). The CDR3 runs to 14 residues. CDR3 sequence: CASSLQGAVYGYTF. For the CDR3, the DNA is TGTGCCAGCAGCCTACAGGGGGCTGTCTATGGCTACACCTTC.